This T cell receptor beta chain came from a study of blood T cell repertoires in COVID-19. Participants were aged 18 to 89 years, lived in around 22 US areas, and enrolled virtually. Cohort 3 recovered donors had two negative PCRs, clearance, or symptom resolution. V gave up 1 base and J gave up 3 bases, with 16 bases separating them. The CDR3 has 17 amino acids. Germline V CDR1 and CDR2: SGHTA, FQGNSA. Clones were read by immunoSEQ multiplex PCR, and TCRdb kept only the in-frame ones, dropping some. The sample has 490,000 or so clones, 70% to 90% seen once; the top ten hold 1.8%. The sequenced sample consisted of PBMCs or T cells enriched from blood (not recorded which). This chain joins TRBV7-2 and TRBJ2-1; D is possibly TRBD1 (5 bases). The source of this sequence is a woman between 40 and 50 years old who had recovered from COVID-19. CDR3 DNA: TGTGCCAGCAGCTTAGTACTGGCCCAGGGTCGCTACAATGAGCAGTTCTTC. Its translation is CASSLVLAQGRYNEQFF.